This entry lists 17 T cell receptor beta chains sequenced from one sample in a study of blood T cell repertoires in COVID-19. Sequenced by immunoSEQ multiplex PCR; TCRdb stores in-frame clones only, minus some. The sample gives approximately 450,000 clones, roughly 89% of which show up once; 4.3% is in the top ten. The sample was peripheral blood. Receptors originate from a woman aged 25 to 45 with acute or convalescent COVID-19.

The chain joins TRBV4-1 to TRBJ2-1; 11 bases fit TRBD1. From germline, CDR1 is MGHRA and CDR2 YSYEKL. The V segment lost 2 bases and the J segment 6 bases; nucleotides outside the gene matches: 15. The CDR3 spans 19 residues. The CDR3 reads CASSQMMNKDRGRPNEQFF. The CDR3 nucleotides are TGCGCCAGCAGCCAAATGATGAACAAGGACAGGGGGCGCCCCAATGAGCAGTTCTTC.

The V and J genes are TRBV10-2 and TRBJ2-1; D unresolved. The germline V and J ends were trimmed by 3 bases and 9 bases, with 3 bases remaining between them. CDR1 is WSHSY, CDR2 SAAADI, per germline. The CDR3 is 10 amino acids. The CDR3, as DNA: TGCGCCAGCAGTGATAGTGAGCAGTTCTTC. Encoded protein: CASSDSEQFF.

The chain uses TRBV3-1 (or the pseudogene TRBV3-2) and TRBJ1-1, with a tentative D call TRBD1 (6 bases). With 2 bases removed from V and 1 base from J, the gap between germline ends came to 8 bases. CDR1 LGHDT and CDR2 YNNKEL come from the germline V gene (reference sequence). CDR3 size: 14 residues. CDR3 loop: CASSQRTANTEAFF. The CDR3 nucleotides read TGTGCCAGCAGCCAAAGGACAGCGAACACTGAAGCTTTCTTT.

The rearrangement uses TRBV19 and TRBJ1-1; the match to TRBD1 covers 10 bases. CDR1 is LNHDA, CDR2 SQIVND, per germline (reference sequence). V was pared by 9 bases and J by 5 bases, with 6 bases of the junction left unmatched. CDR3 length: 13 amino acids. Written as DNA, the CDR3 is TGTGCCAGCACAGACAGGGGGCGAACTGAAGCTTTCTTT. Protein sequence: CASTDRGRTEAFF.

The chain carries TRBV28 and TRBJ2-5; 8 bases align to TRBD2. The CDR3 is made up of 16 amino acids. V lost 3 bases to trimming and J lost 0 bases; unmatched junction nucleotides: 6. Germline lookup yields CDR1 MDHEN and CDR2 SYDVKM. CDR3 nucleotide sequence: TGTGCCAGCAGTTTCTTATTAGCGGGGAACCAAGAGACCCAGTACTTC. It codes for CASSFLLAGNQETQYF.

The chain combines TRBV30 with TRBJ1-2, with D hard to call. The ends were cut back, 0 bases at V and 1 base at J, with 6 bases in the middle. This CDR3 has 13 residues. Looked up from germline, CDR1 is GTSNPN and CDR2 is SVGIG (reference sequence). The CDR3 sequence is CAWSVEVNYGYTF. The CDR3 DNA sequence: TGTGCCTGGAGTGTAGAGGTTAACTATGGCTACACCTTC.

The gene calls are TRBV7-9 and TRBJ1-1, with a weak D call TRBD1 (6 bases). The germline gives CDR1 SEHNR, CDR2 FQNEAQ (reference sequence). V lost 6 bases and J 1 base, leaving 12 bases between the germline ends. This CDR3 has 14 residues. The CDR3 region has the DNA TGTGCCAGCAGTGCGGACAGCCCGAACACTGAAGCTTTCTTT. Protein sequence: CASSADSPNTEAFF.

The genes are TRBV2 and TRBJ2-7; D is uncertain. In germline, CDR1 is SNHLY, CDR2 FYNNEI. The V end lost 2 bases, the J end lost 3 bases, and 5 bases lay between the germline ends. This CDR3 spans 12 amino acids. CDR3 loop: CASSEQFYEQYF. Here the CDR3 DNA reads TGTGCCAGCAGTGAACAGTTCTACGAGCAGTACTTC. Drawing the rest from reference TRBV2 and TRBJ2-7, the complete variable domain is EPEVTQTPSHQVTQMGQEVILRCVPISNHLYFYWYRQILGQKVEFLVSFYNNEISEKSEIFDDQFSVERPDGSNFTLKIRSTKLEDSAMYFCASSEQFYEQYFGPGTRLTVT.

The CDR3 nucleotides are TGCGCCAGCAGCTGGGGCTTTGGCGGGGAGCTGTTTTTT. Its protein is CASSWGFGGELFF. The chain links TRBV4-1 to TRBJ2-2, with D perhaps TRBD1 (5 bases). V lost 5 bases to trimming and J lost 7 bases, with 11 bases between them. The germline CDR1 and CDR2 sequences are MGHRA and YSYEKL. The CDR3 runs 13 residues.

The chain has TRBV28 and TRBJ2-7; possibly TRBD2 for D (7 bases). The CDR3 extends over 17 amino acids. CDR1 is MDHEN and CDR2 is SYDVKM in the germline V gene. V dropped 3 bases and J dropped 5 bases, with 23 bases sitting between them. This CDR3 is CASSLGGLLKNLHEQYF. The CDR3 DNA sequence: TGTGCCAGCAGTTTGGGGGGGCTACTGAAGAACCTCCACGAGCAGTACTTC. The entire variable domain, with the rest obtained from reference TRBV28 and TRBJ2-7, is as follows: DVKVTQSSRYLVKRTGEKVFLECVQDMDHENMFWYRQDPGLGLRLIYFSYDVKMKEKGDIPEGYSVSREKKERFSLILESASTNQTSMYLCASSLGGLLKNLHEQYFGPGTRLTVT.

The rearrangement joins TRBV28 to TRBJ1-5; TRBD1 might be the D (6 bases). Trimming took off 3 bases at V and 7 bases at J, with 16 bases between the two ends. Germline assignment: CDR1 MDHEN and CDR2 SYDVKM. The CDR3 covers 15 residues. CDR3 region: CASSFQQGIGQPQHF. CDR3 nucleotides: TGTGCCAGCAGTTTCCAGCAGGGGATAGGACAGCCCCAGCATTTT. The variable domain in full, completed from reference TRBV28 and TRBJ1-5, reads DVKVTQSSRYLVKRTGEKVFLECVQDMDHENMFWYRQDPGLGLRLIYFSYDVKMKEKGDIPEGYSVSREKKERFSLILESASTNQTSMYLCASSFQQGIGQPQHFGDGTRLSIL.

This chain links TRBV30 with TRBJ2-5; TRBD1 aligns across 7 bases. The CDR3 loop spans 15 amino acids. Germline V gene lookup returns CDR1 GTSNPN and CDR2 SVGIG (reference sequence). V lost 0 bases and J lost 5; bases outside the gene matches: 9. CDR3 DNA: TGTGCCTGGAGTGTACTATGGAAAGGGGGCGAGACCCAGTACTTC. Its protein product is CAWSVLWKGGETQYF.

The rearrangement uses TRBV10-1 and TRBJ2-7; TRBD2 might be the D (5 bases). V was shortened by 2 bases and J by 4 bases, with 12 bases between the two germline ends. The germline V gene encodes CDR1 WNHNN and CDR2 SYGVQD (reference sequence). The CDR3 runs to 14 residues. CDR3 in amino acids: CASSEGGSRYEQYF. CDR3 coding DNA: TGCGCCAGCAGTGAGGGAGGCAGTCGGTACGAGCAGTACTTC.

The chain recombines TRBV10-3 with TRBJ2-7; a weak D match, TRBD2 (5 bases). This CDR3 has 16 residues. From germline, CDR1 is ENHRY and CDR2 SYGVKD. The V and J ends lost 2 bases and 4 bases respectively, with 18 bases between them. CDR3 coding DNA: TGTGCCATCAGTGAGCCCCGCAGGCTAGCTTATTACGAGCAGTACTTC. Residues: CAISEPRRLAYYEQYF.

The V call is TRBV4-1, the J call TRBJ2-5, with D possibly matching TRBD2 (6 bases). V was cut by 1 base and J by 4 bases, with 19 bases left in between. The CDR3 has 17 residues. CDR1 and CDR2 (germline): MGHRA, YSYEKL. CDR3 sequence (DNA): TGCGCCAGCAGCCAAGTGGGGACTCCAATCGCCCCAGAGACCCAGTACTTC. Translating gives CASSQVGTPIAPETQYF.

This clone was detected once. The V call is TRBV24-1, the J call TRBJ1-1, with D uncertain. Trimming pared 12 bases from V and 10 bases from J, leaving 8 bases between. The CDR3 length is 8 residues. CDR1 and CDR2 from the germline V gene are KGHDR and SFDVKD. CDR3 loop: CAPLLAFF. DNA for the CDR3: TGTGCCCCCCTCTTAGCTTTCTTT.

The rearrangement links TRBV25-1 to TRBJ1-1; 7 bases map to TRBD1. CDR1 MGHDK and CDR2 SYGVNS come from the germline V gene. J lost 1 base, V lost 6 bases, and 8 bases had no gene match. The CDR3 is 15 residues long. The CDR3 sequence: CASRVTGDGNTEAFF. The CDR3 DNA reads TGTGCCAGCAGGGTTACAGGGGACGGGAACACTGAAGCTTTCTTT.